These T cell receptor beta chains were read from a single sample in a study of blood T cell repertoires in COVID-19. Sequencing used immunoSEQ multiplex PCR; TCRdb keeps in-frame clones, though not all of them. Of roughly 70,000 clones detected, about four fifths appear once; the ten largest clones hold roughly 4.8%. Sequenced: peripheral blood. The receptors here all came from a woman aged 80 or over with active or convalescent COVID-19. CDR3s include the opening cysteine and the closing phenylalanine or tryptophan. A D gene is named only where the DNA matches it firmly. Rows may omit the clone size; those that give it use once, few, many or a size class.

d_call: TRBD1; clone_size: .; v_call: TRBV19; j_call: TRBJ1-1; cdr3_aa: CASSILSDRAEAFF; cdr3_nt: TGTGCCAGTAGTATCTTATCGGACAGGGCTGAAGCTTTCTTT
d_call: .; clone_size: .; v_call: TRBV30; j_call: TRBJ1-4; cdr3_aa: CASSGGTNEKLFF; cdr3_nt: TGTGCCTCGTCCGGGGGAACTAATGAAAAACTGTTTTTT
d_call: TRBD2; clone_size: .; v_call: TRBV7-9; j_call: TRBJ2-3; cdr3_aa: CASSPSPLLAEGTDTQYF; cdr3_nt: TGTGCCAGCAGCCCATCCCCCCTTCTAGCGGAAGGCACAGATACGCAGTATTTT
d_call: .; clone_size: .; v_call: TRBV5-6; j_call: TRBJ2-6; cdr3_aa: CASSYRGSGANVLTF; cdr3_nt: TGTGCCAGCAGTTACCGGGGATCTGGGGCCAACGTCCTGACTTTC
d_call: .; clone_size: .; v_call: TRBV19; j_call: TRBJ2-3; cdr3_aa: CASSIGRGYLTDTQYF; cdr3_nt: TGTGCCAGTAGTATCGGCAGGGGTTATTTGACAGATACGCAGTATTTT
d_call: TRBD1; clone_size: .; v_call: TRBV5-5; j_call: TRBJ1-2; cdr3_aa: CASSRGTEYGYTF; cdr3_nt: TGTGCCAGCAGCCGGGGGACAGAATATGGCTACACCTTC
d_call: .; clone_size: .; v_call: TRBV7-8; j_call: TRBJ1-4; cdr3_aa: CASSANRVIIEKLFF; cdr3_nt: TGTGCCAGCAGCGCAAACAGGGTTATAATCGAAAAACTGTTTTTT
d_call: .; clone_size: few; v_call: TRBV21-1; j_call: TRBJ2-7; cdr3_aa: CASSTDSYEQYF; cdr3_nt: TGTGCCAGCAGCACAGATTCCTACGAGCAGTACTTC
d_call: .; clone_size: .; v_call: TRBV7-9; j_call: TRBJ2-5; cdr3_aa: CASSLKGVETQYF; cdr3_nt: TGTGCCAGCAGCTTAAAGGGGGTAGAGACCCAGTACTTC
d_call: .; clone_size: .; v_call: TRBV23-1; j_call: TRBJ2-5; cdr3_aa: CASSQSRTVQETQYF; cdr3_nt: TGCGCCAGCAGTCAATCCCGGACAGTCCAAGAGACCCAGTACTTC
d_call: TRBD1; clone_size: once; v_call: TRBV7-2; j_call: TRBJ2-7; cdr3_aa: CASSLEGQLSYEQYF; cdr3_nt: TGTGCCAGCAGTTTAGAGGGACAGCTCTCCTACGAGCAGTACTTC
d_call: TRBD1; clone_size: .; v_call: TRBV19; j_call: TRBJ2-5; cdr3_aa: CASSPTDARQGQETQYF; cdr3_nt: TGTGCCAGTAGCCCAACCGATGCCAGACAGGGACAAGAGACCCAGTACTTC
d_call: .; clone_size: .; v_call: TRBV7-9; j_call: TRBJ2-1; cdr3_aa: CASSGGPGGHEQFF; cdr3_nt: TGTGCCAGCAGCGGAGGTCCAGGGGGGCATGAGCAGTTCTTC
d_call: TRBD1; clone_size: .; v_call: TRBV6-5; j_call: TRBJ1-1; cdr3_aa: CASSYAGQVRTEAFF; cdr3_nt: TGTGCCAGCAGTTACGCTGGACAGGTGAGAACTGAAGCTTTCTTT
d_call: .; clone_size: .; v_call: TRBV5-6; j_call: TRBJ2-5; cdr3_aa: CASSFPGTYQETQYF; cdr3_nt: TGTGCCAGCAGCTTCCCCGGGACTTATCAAGAGACCCAGTACTTC
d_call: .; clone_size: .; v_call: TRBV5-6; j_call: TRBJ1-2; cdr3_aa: CASSWGGGYTF; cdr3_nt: TGTGCCAGCAGCTGGGGGGGTGGCTACACCTTC
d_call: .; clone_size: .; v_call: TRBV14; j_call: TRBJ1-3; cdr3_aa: CASSQGPSSGNTIYF; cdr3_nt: TGTGCCAGCAGCCAAGGCCCGAGCTCTGGAAACACCATATATTTT
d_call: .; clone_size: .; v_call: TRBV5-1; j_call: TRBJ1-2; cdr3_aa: CASSFDSNYGYTF; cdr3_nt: TGCGCCAGCAGCTTCGACAGTAACTATGGCTACACCTTC
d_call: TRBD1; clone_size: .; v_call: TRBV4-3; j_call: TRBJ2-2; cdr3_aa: CASSRDRGSTGELFF; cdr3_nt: TGCGCCAGCAGCCGGGACAGGGGTTCCACCGGGGAGCTGTTTTTT
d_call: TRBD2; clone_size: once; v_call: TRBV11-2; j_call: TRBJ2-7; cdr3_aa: CASSLGGGPYEQYF; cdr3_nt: TGTGCCAGCAGCTTAGGCGGGGGGCCCTACGAGCAGTACTTC
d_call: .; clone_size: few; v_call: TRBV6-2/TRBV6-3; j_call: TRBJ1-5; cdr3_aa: CASSYGGGSNQPQHF; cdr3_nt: TGTGCCAGCAGTTACGGCGGCGGGTCCAATCAACCCCAGCATTTT
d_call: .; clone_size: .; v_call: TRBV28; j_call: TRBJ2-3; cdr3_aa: CASNREFTDTQYF; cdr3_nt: TGTGCCAGCAACAGGGAGTTTACAGATACGCAGTATTTT
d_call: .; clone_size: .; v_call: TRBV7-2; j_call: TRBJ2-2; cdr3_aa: CASSLNGQVAGNTGELFF; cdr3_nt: TGTGCCAGCAGCTTAAATGGTCAGGTTGCGGGAAACACCGGGGAGCTGTTTTTT
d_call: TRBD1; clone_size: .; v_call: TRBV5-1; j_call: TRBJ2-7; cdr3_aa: CASSPSRTGGGYEQYF; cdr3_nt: TGCGCCAGCAGTCCAAGCCGCACAGGGGGCGGCTACGAGCAGTACTTC
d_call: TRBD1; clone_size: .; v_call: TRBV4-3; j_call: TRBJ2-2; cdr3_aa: CASSPQTGVINTGELFF; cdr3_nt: TGCGCCAGCAGCCCCCAGACAGGGGTAATCAACACCGGGGAGCTGTTTTTT
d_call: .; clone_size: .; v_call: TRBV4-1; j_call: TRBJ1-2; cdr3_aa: CASSQDQVAYGYTF; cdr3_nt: TGCGCCAGCAGCCAAGACCAGGTGGCCTATGGCTACACCTTC
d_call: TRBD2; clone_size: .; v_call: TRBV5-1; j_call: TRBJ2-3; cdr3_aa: CASSGGLAGSLGGDTQYF; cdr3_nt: TGCGCCAGCAGCGGGGGACTAGCGGGATCCCTCGGAGGAGATACGCAGTATTTT
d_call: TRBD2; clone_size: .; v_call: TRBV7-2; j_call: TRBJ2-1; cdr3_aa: CASSFVLAGGEQFF; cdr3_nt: TGTGCCAGCAGCTTTGTACTAGCGGGCGGTGAGCAGTTCTTC
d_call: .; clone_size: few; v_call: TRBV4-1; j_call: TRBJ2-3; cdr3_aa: CASRSTTRTDTQYF; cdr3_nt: TGCGCCAGCAGGTCAACTACCCGCACAGATACGCAGTATTTT
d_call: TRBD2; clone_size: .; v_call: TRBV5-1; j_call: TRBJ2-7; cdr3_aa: CASSLSATSSYEQYF; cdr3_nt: TGCGCCAGCAGCTTGTCGGCGACTAGCAGCTACGAGCAGTACTTC
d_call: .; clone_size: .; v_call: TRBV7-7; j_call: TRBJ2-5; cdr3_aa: CASSLNPGSGVETQYF; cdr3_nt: TGTGCTAGCAGCTTAAATCCGGGTAGCGGTGTGGAGACCCAGTACTTC
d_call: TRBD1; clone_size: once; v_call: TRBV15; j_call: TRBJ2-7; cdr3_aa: CATSRAAGGSYEQYF; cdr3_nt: TGTGCCACCAGCAGAGCGGCAGGGGGCTCCTACGAGCAGTACTTC
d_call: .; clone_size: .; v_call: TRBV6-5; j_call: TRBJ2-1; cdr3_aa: CASRIGGSYNEQFF; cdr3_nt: TGTGCCAGCAGGATAGGGGGCTCCTACAATGAGCAGTTCTTC
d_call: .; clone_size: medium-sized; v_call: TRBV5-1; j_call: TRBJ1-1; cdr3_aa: CASSSGIPGAEAFF; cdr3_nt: TGCGCCAGCAGCTCCGGGATTCCTGGTGCTGAAGCTTTCTTT
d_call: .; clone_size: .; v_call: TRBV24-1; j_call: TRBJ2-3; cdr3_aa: CATSDLEDRTDTQYF; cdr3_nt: TGTGCCACCAGTGATTTAGAGGATCGTACAGATACGCAGTATTTT
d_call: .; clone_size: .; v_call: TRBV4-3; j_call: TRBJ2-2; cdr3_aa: CASSQGPTGELFF; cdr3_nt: TGCGCCAGCAGCCAAGGGCCCACCGGGGAGCTGTTTTTT
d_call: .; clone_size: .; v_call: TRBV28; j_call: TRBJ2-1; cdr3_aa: CASSWGGVDEQFF; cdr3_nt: TGTGCCAGCAGTTGGGGGGGCGTCGATGAGCAGTTCTTC
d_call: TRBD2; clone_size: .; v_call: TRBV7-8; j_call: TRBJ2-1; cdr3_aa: CASSQGTSGRSEQFF; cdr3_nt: TGTGCCAGCAGCCAAGGGACTAGCGGGAGGAGTGAGCAGTTCTTC
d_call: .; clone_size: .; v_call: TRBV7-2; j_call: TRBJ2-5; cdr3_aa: CASSRQTATETQYF; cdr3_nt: TGTGCCAGCAGCCGGCAGACAGCCACAGAGACCCAGTACTTC
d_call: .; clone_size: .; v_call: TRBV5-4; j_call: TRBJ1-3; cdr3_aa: CASSPGGFSGNTIYF; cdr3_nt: TGTGCCAGCAGTCCAGGAGGGTTCTCTGGAAACACCATATATTTT
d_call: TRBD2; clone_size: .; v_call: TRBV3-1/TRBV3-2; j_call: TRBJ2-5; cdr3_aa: CASSQRTSGRQASQSQETQYF; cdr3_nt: TGTGCCAGCAGCCAACGTACTAGCGGGAGACAGGCCTCCCAAAGCCAAGAGACCCAGTACTTC
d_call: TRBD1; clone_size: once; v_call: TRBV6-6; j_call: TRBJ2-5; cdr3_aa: CASRPITGGLSETQYF; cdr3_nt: TGTGCCAGCAGACCAATCACAGGGGGCCTATCAGAGACCCAGTACTTC
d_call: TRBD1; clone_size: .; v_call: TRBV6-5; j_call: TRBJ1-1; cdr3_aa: CASSYGGQGMNTEAFF; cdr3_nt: TGTGCCAGCAGTTACGGGGGACAGGGCATGAACACTGAAGCTTTCTTT
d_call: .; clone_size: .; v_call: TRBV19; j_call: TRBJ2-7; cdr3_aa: CASSITGYHEQYF; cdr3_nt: TGTGCCAGTAGTATAACAGGGTACCACGAGCAGTACTTC
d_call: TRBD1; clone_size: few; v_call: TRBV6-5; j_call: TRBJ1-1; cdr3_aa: CASHRTGTNTEAFF; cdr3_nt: TGTGCCAGCCATCGGACAGGGACGAACACTGAAGCTTTCTTT
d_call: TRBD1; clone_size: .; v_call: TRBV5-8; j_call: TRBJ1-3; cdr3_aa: CASSPGQGSSGNTIYF; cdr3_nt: TGTGCCAGCAGCCCGGGACAGGGGAGCTCTGGAAACACCATATATTTT
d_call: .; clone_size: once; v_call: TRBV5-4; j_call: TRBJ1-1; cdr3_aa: CASSSRQNMNTEAFF; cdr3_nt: TGTGCCAGCAGCTCCCGACAGAATATGAACACTGAAGCTTTCTTT
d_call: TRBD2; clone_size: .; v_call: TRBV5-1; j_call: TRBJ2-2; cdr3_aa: CASSDSGTTTSTGELFF; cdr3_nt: TGCGCCAGCAGCGATAGCGGGACGACGACCTCCACCGGGGAGCTGTTTTTT
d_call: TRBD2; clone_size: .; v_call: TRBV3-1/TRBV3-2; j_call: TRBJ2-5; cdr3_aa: CASSQVTSGRAKKTQYF; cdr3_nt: TGTGCCAGCAGCCAAGTGACTAGCGGGAGGGCCAAAAAGACCCAGTACTTC
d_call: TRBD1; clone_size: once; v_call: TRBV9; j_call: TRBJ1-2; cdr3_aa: CASSVDPGGRSGYTF; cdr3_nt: TGTGCCAGCAGCGTAGACCCAGGGGGTCGCTCGGGCTACACCTTC
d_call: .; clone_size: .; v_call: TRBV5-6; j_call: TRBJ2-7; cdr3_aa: CASSLSRVEQYF; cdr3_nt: TGTGCCAGCAGCTTGAGCAGGGTGGAGCAGTACTTC
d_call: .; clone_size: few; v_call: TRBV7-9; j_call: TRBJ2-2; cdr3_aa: CASSPSLQLAGELFF; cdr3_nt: TGTGCCAGCAGCCCTTCTCTTCAGTTGGCCGGGGAGCTGTTTTTT
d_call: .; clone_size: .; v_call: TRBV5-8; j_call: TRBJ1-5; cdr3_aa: CASSLSGKPNQPQHF; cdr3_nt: TGTGCCAGCAGCTTGTCGGGGAAGCCGAATCAGCCCCAGCATTTT
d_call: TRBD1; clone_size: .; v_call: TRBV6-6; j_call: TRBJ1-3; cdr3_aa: CASRQQGRSGNTIYF; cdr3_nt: TGTGCCAGCAGGCAACAGGGGCGCTCTGGAAACACCATATATTTT
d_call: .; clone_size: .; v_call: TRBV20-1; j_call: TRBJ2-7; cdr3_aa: CSASRAGVLGEQYF; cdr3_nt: TGCAGTGCTAGTAGGGCAGGGGTTCTAGGGGAGCAGTACTTC
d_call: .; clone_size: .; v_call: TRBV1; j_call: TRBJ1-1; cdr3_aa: CTSSQGRPFLQGCTEAFF; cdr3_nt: TGCACCAGCAGCCAAGGTCGGCCGTTCTTACAGGGGTGCACTGAAGCTTTCTTT
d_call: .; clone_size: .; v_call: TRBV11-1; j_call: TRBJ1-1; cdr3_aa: CASSPHRGDITEAFF; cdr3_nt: TGTGCCAGCAGCCCACACCGGGGAGATATCACTGAAGCTTTCTTT